Sequencing of this TCR beta chain was carried out in a study of T-cell memory formation after mild COVID-19. General study results and limits: Day 15 to 85 contracting clones showed balanced CD4/CD8; day 15 to 37 expanders favored CD4+.

One entry per CDR3 protein results from TCRdb running MiXCR on the 5' RACE reads. The data show roughly 170,000 distinct CDR3 sequences, with about 20% seen just once and more than 20% held by the top ten. Turning to this clonotype: Its antigen remains unidentified. The CDR3 does not close with the conserved phenylalanine or tryptophan, likely indicating a read error. It is unclear where the CDR3 begins or ends on the DNA, so no DNA is shown, and the CDR3 is as TCRdb lists it.

The V gene's germline CDR1 is SGHVS and CDR2 FNYEAQ. The CDR3 spans 12 amino acids, including both terminal residues. The sequenced sample was PBMCs or a T cell subset sorted from them (not recorded which). The chain employs TRBV7-6 and TRBJ2-1; TRBD1, as called in the table, went unchecked against the DNA. This receptor was obtained from an adult woman who had mild COVID-19 (a few samples of this study predate the infection). Cell type and time point are not known. The CDR3: CASSDPGTGLQV.